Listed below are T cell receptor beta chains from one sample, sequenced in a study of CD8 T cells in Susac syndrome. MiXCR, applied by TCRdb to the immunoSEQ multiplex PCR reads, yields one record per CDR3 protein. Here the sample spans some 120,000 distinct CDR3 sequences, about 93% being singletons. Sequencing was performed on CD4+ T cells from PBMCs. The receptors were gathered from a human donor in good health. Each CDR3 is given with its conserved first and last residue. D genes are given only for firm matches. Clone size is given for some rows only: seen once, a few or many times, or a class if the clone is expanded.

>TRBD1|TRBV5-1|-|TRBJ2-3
CASSLRTGPTDTQYF
TGCGCCAGCAGCTTGAGGACAGGGCCCACAGATACGCAGTATTTT
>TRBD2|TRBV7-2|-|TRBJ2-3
CASSPRTSGGIGFTDTQYF
TGTGCCAGCAGCCCGCGGACTAGCGGGGGGATCGGTTTTACAGATACGCAGTATTTT
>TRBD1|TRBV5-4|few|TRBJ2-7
CASSYQTGAYEQYF
TGTGCCAGCAGCTACCAGACAGGGGCTTACGAGCAGTACTTC
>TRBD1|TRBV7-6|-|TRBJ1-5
CASSSRSGGGGNQPQHF
TGTGCCAGCTCCAGTAGGTCAGGGGGCGGAGGCAATCAGCCCCAGCATTTT
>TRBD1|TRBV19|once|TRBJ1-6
CASSRRGQSNSPLHF
TGTGCCAGTAGCCGACGGGGACAGAGTAATTCACCCCTCCACTTT
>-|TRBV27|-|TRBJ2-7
CASKDRDGPYEQYF
TGTGCCAGCAAAGACCGGGACGGCCCCTACGAGCAGTACTTC
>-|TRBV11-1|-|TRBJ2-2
CASSSLVGELFF
TGTGCCAGCAGCTCACTAGTCGGGGAGCTGTTTTTT
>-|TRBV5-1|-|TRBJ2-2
CASSLAGIRNTGELFF
TGCGCCAGCAGCTTGGCCGGGATACGGAACACCGGGGAGCTGTTTTTT
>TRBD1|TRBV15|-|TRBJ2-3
CATSRGLLRTGYADTQYF
TGTGCCACCAGCCGAGGACTATTACGGACAGGGTACGCAGATACGCAGTATTTT
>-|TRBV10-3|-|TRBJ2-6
CAISRGTDSGANVLTF
TGTGCCATCAGCCGAGGTACAGACTCTGGGGCCAACGTCCTGACTTTC
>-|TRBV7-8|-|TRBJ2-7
CASSFSQTLNGEQYF
TGTGCCAGCAGCTTTAGTCAAACCCTGAACGGGGAGCAGTACTTC
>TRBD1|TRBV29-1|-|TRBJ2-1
CSAEPGTGANEQFF
TGCAGCGCCGAACCTGGGACAGGGGCCAATGAGCAGTTCTTC
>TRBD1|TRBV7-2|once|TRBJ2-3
CASSGQATDTQYF
TGTGCCAGCAGCGGACAGGCAACAGATACGCAGTATTTT
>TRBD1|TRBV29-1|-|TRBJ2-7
CSGGDRGRFSEQYF
TGCAGCGGGGGGGACAGGGGGCGTTTCTCCGAGCAGTACTTC
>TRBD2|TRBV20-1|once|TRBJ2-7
CSGRGGLAGNEQYF
TGCAGTGGGAGGGGCGGACTAGCGGGCAACGAGCAGTACTTC
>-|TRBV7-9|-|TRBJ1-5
CASSPGSAQPQHF
TGTGCCAGCAGCCCTGGGTCGGCTCAGCCCCAGCATTTT
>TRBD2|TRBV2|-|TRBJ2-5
CARRRGTSGSKTQYF
TGTGCCAGAAGGCGAGGGACTAGCGGGAGTAAGACCCAGTACTTC
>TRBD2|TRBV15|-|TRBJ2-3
CATSRGPGLAGGLTDTQYF
TGTGCCACCAGCAGAGGCCCTGGACTAGCGGGAGGGCTCACAGATACGCAGTATTTT
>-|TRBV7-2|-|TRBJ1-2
CASSRPPGLNYGYTF
TGTGCCAGCAGCCGTCCCCCGGGACTTAACTATGGCTACACCTTC
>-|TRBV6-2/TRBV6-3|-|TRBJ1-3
CATGIGTSPGNTIYF
TGTGCCACCGGAATCGGGACAAGCCCTGGAAACACCATATATTTT
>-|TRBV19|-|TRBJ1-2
CASSIWDGKANYGYTF
TGTGCCAGTAGTATATGGGACGGGAAGGCTAACTATGGCTACACCTTC
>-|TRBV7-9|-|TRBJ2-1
CASSTGLLNEQFF
TGTGCCAGCTCGACAGGACTTCTCAATGAGCAGTTCTTC
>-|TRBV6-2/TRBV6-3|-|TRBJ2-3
CASRGGDSTDTQYF
TGTGCCAGCAGGGGGGGAGACAGCACAGATACGCAGTATTTT
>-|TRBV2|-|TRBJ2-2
CASSGRLWETGELFF
TGTGCCAGCAGTGGTCGGTTATGGGAAACCGGGGAGCTGTTTTTT
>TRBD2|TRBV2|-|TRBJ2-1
CATPTSGTNNEQFF
TGTGCCACCCCGACTAGCGGGACGAACAATGAGCAGTTCTTC
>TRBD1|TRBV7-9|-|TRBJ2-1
CASSPQGAGGNEQFF
TGTGCCAGCAGCCCCCAGGGGGCCGGCGGCAATGAGCAGTTCTTC
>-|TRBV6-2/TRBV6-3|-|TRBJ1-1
CASRYWGANTEAFF
TGTGCCAGCAGGTATTGGGGGGCAAACACTGAAGCTTTCTTT
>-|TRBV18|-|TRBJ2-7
CASSPFPEQYF
TGTGCCAGCTCACCGTTCCCGGAGCAGTACTTC
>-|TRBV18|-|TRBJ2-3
CASFLSLEGDTQYF
TGTGCCAGCTTCCTGAGCTTGGAGGGAGATACGCAGTATTTT
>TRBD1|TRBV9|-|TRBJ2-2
CASSAQGAQGAFFTGELFF
TGTGCCAGCAGCGCCCAAGGGGCACAGGGGGCTTTTTTCACCGGGGAGCTGTTTTTT
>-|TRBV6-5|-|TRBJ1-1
CASSYSRNTEAFF
TGTGCCAGCAGTTACTCACGGAACACTGAAGCTTTCTTT
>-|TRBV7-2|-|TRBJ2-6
CASSRTTSGANVLTF
TGTGCCAGCAGCCGTACTACCTCTGGGGCCAACGTCCTGACTTTC
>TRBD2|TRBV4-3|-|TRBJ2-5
CASSQVRTGGARKVPETQYF
TGCGCCAGCAGCCAAGTGAGGACGGGGGGGGCCCGAAAAGTGCCCGAGACCCAGTACTTC
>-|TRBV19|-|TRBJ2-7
CASSMAGGTFTYEQYF
TGTGCCAGTAGTATGGCCGGCGGAACCTTTACCTACGAGCAGTACTTC
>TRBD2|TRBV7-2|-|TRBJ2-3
CASSAGLAGGTDTQYF
TGTGCCAGCAGCGCCGGACTAGCGGGAGGCACAGATACGCAGTATTTT
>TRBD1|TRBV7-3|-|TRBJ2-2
CASSLRKYRGLGTGELFF
TGTGCCAGCAGCTTAAGGAAGTACAGGGGGCTAGGCACCGGGGAGCTGTTTTTT
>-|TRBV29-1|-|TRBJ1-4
CSVTGGREKLFF
TGCAGCGTGACAGGAGGTCGTGAAAAACTGTTTTTT
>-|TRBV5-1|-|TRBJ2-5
CASSLVGRETQYF
TGCGCCAGCAGCTTGGTAGGTCGAGAGACCCAGTACTTC
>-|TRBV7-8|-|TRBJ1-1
CASSLAREGEAFF
TGTGCCAGCAGCTTAGCCCGTGAGGGGGAAGCTTTCTTT
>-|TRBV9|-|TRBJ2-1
CASSVGQGPAIWRFF
TGTGCCAGCAGCGTGGGCCAGGGGCCAGCGATATGGCGGTTCTTC
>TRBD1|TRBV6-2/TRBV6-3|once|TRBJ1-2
CASSFGQGAPYGYTF
TGTGCCAGCAGTTTCGGACAGGGGGCGCCCTATGGCTACACCTTC